Listed here are 10 T cell receptor beta chains from one sample, sequenced in a study of control samples from healthy donors and cancer patients. Sequencing used immunoSEQ multiplex PCR; TCRdb keeps in-frame clones, though not all of them. The sample comprises about 120,000 clones, about 93% of which are singletons, and approximately 2.5% rests with the top ten. The specimen was blood. These receptors came from a man aged 25-40 years in good health.

The chain combines TRBV20-1 with TRBJ1-4, with D unclear. The CDR3 runs 11 residues. Germline V gives CDR1 DFQATT, CDR2 SNEGSKA (reference sequence). The ends were cut back, 6 bases at V and 6 bases at J, with 8 bases in the middle. The chain's CDR3 is CSADLYEKLFF. The CDR3 DNA reads TGCAGTGCCGACCTATATGAAAAACTGTTTTTT.

This chain uses TRBV18 with TRBJ1-6; D uncertain. Germline V gives CDR1 KGHSH, CDR2 LQKENI. Trimming removed 5 bases at V and 3 bases at J, with 8 bases between. The CDR3 has 14 residues. The chain's CDR3 is CASSSLDYNSPLHF. The CDR3 region has the DNA TGTGCCAGCTCATCACTAGACTATAATTCACCCCTCCACTTT.

The CDR3 sequence is CASSLALIGTGGAGTEAFF. CDR3 DNA sequence: TGTGCCAGCAGCCTCGCCCTTATCGGGACAGGGGGCGCAGGCACTGAAGCTTTCTTT. The genes are TRBV14 and TRBJ1-1; 12 nucleotides match TRBD1. The CDR3 is 19 amino acids. Germline values: CDR1 SGHDN, CDR2 FVKESK. With V trimmed by 4 bases and J by 4 bases, 16 bases remained unmatched.

Turning to this clone: Within the sample, other DNA sequences also encode this same CDR3. This chain connects TRBV6-1 to TRBJ1-1; D may be TRBD1 (5 bases). Germline CDR1 MNHNS, CDR2 SASEGT. Trimming removed 1 base from V and 4 bases from J, with 7 bases in between. The CDR3 runs to 13 residues. The CDR3 here is CASSEVRGTEAFF. In DNA form, the CDR3 reads TGTGCCAGCAGTGAAGTGAGGGGCACTGAAGCTTTCTTT.

The CDR3 nucleotides are TGTGCCAGCAGCGTAACTTGGACAGTGAACACCGGGGAGCTGTTTTTT. Translating it yields CASSVTWTVNTGELFF. The chain uses TRBV9 and TRBJ2-2, with a weak D call TRBD1 (6 bases). Germline CDR1 and CDR2: SGDLS and YYNGEE. V dropped 1 base and J dropped 1 base, with 11 bases sitting between them. CDR3 length equals 16 residues.

J is TRBJ1-2 and V is TRBV24-1; D gene unclear. Germline V lookup: CDR1 KGHDR, CDR2 SFDVKD. The CDR3 covers 15 residues. Trimming left V 3 bases short and J 3 bases short, with 13 bases between. CDR3 in DNA: TGTGCCACCAGTGATCGGGCAGATCCCTACTATGGCTACACCTTC. Its protein product is CATSDRADPYYGYTF.

The chain joins TRBV4-1 to TRBJ2-7; D uncertain. The germline CDR1 and CDR2 sequences are MGHRA and YSYEKL. The CDR3 contains 14 residues. The germline V and J ends were trimmed by 1 base and 3 bases, with 10 bases remaining between them. This CDR3 is CASSQVIDGYEQYV. In DNA form, the CDR3 reads TGCGCCAGCAGCCAAGTTATAGACGGCTACGAGCAGTACGTC.

The V gene is TRBV19, the J gene TRBJ2-1, with D hard to call. Trimming pared 6 bases from V and 0 bases from J, leaving 12 bases between. The CDR3 length is 15 residues. Germline lookup yields CDR1 LNHDA and CDR2 SQIVND (reference sequence). In nucleotides, the CDR3 is TGTGCCAGTAGGGCATCCTTGAGCTCCTACAATGAGCAGTTCTTC. Amino acid sequence: CASRASLSSYNEQFF.

The table lists this clone with a count of one. The chain employs TRBV5-6 and TRBJ2-1, with D unresolved. The CDR3 runs to 13 residues. Germline assignment: CDR1 SGHDT and CDR2 YYEEEE. V lost 1 base and J lost 10, with 12 bases in between. CDR3 loop: CASSLRRSPEQFF. The CDR3 DNA follows: TGTGCCAGCAGCTTGCGGCGCTCACCCGAGCAGTTCTTC.

The chain links TRBV10-3 to TRBJ1-6; D gene unclear. In germline, CDR1 is ENHRY, CDR2 SYGVKD. The CDR3 is 13 amino acids. V was shortened by 4 bases and J by 7 bases, with 8 bases between the two germline ends. CDR3 in amino acids: CAISVGENSPLHF. CDR3 DNA: TGTGCCATCAGTGTCGGTGAAAATTCACCCCTCCACTTT.